These 16 T cell receptor beta chains share one sample of origin, sequenced in a study of cytomegalovirus exposure and HLA in healthy donors. The study ran its PCR with 60 Vbeta and 13 Jbeta primers. Profiling relied on immunoSEQ multiplex PCR, and the TCRdb table lists in-frame clones only, not all of them. The table lists approximately 150,000 clones, around 77% of them singletons, with 0.8% to 0.95% in the top ten. Sequencing used PBMCs. All receptors come from an older woman in good health and CMV-seronegative.

V usage is TRBV29-1 and J usage is TRBJ2-5; 9 positions match TRBD2. Germline values: CDR1 SQVTM, CDR2 ANQGSEA. The V gene end was trimmed by 6 bases and the J gene end by 13 bases; junction bases not matched to a gene: 6. This CDR3 comprises 10 residues. CDR3 sequence (DNA): TGCAGCGTGGGCGGGAGGGCCGGGTACTTC. This gives the protein CSVGGRAGYF.

This chain uses TRBV29-1 with TRBJ2-1; 8 bases align to TRBD1. The CDR3 covers 12 residues. V dropped 7 bases and J dropped 8; count of bases not matched to a gene: 7. The germline gives CDR1 SQVTM, CDR2 ANQGSEA. In DNA, the CDR3 is TGCAGCGCCTCACAGGGGGTCTATGAGCAGTTCTTC. Translated: CSASQGVYEQFF.

This rearrangement joins TRBV5-1 to TRBJ1-4; D may be TRBD1 (6 bases). The germline CDR1 and CDR2 sequences are SGHRS and YFSETQ. The V gene lost 0 bases and the J gene lost 2 bases, with 11 bases spanning the gap. This CDR3 contains 16 residues. Here the CDR3 reads CASSLGGLGTNEKLFF. For the CDR3, the DNA is TGCGCCAGCAGCTTGGGGGGGCTCGGGACTAATGAAAAACTGTTTTTT. Using reference TRBV5-1 and TRBJ1-4 for the parts outside the CDR3, the full variable domain is KAGVTQTPRYLIKTRGQQVTLSCSPISGHRSVSWYQQTPGQGLQFLFEYFSETQRNKGNFPGRFSGRQFSNSRSEMNVSTLELGDSALYLCASSLGGLGTNEKLFFGSGTQLSVL.

This chain connects TRBV19 to TRBJ1-1; D is possibly TRBD1 (5 bases). CDR1 is LNHDA, CDR2 SQIVND, per germline (reference sequence). Deletions cut 8 bases from V and 1 base from J, with 17 bases between. This CDR3 has 15 residues. CDR3 DNA: TGTGCCAGTCGGGTCCCGGGGGGAGCGAACACTGAAGCTTTCTTT. This codes for CASRVPGGANTEAFF.

The chain combines TRBV28 with TRBJ1-2, with 12 bases aligning to TRBD1. The germline CDR1 and CDR2 sequences are MDHEN and SYDVKM. The V segment lost 10 bases and the J segment 2 bases; nucleotides outside the gene matches: 5. The CDR3 is 14 amino acids. CDR3 protein: CAIQGQGANYGYTF. The CDR3 DNA follows: TGTGCCATCCAGGGACAGGGGGCAAACTATGGCTACACCTTC.

This clone was observed a few times. The genes are TRBV6-1 and TRBJ1-2, with 7 bases lining up with TRBD1. The CDR3 sequence is 13 residues long. Germline lookup yields CDR1 MNHNS and CDR2 SASEGT. The J segment lost 8 bases and the V segment lost 0 bases, leaving 3 bases of the junction unmatched. CDR3 loop: CASSEAAGGGYTF. DNA for the CDR3: TGTGCCAGCAGTGAAGCGGCAGGGGGAGGCTACACCTTC.

This clone has only a few counts. The rearrangement links TRBV10-3 to TRBJ2-5; D gene uncertain. V lost 10 bases, J lost 4 bases, and 10 bases lay in between. CDR1 and CDR2 from the germline V gene are ENHRY and SYGVKD. The CDR3 totals 11 residues. CDR3 nucleotide sequence: TGTGCCACCGGAGCTGGAGAGACCCAGTACTTC. It yields the protein CATGAGETQYF.

This chain joins TRBV28 and TRBJ2-7; D is perhaps TRBD2 (6 bases). CDR1 and CDR2 (germline): MDHEN, SYDVKM. V lost 3 bases, J lost 3 bases, and 15 bases lay in between. CDR3 length equals 15 residues. DNA for the CDR3: TGTGCCAGCAGTTTCGTGGACGGGGGACTCTACGAGCAGTACTTC. It yields the protein CASSFVDGGLYEQYF.

This clone appeared a few times. The rearrangement uses TRBV5-5 and TRBJ2-7; 12 positions agree with TRBD2. The CDR3 length is 16 residues. V gave up 4 bases and J gave up 5 bases; unmatched junction bases: 10. CDR1 SGHKS and CDR2 YYEKEE come from the germline V gene (reference sequence). The chain's CDR3 is CASSLIRLAGAHEQYF. CDR3 DNA: TGTGCCAGCAGCCTTATTAGACTAGCGGGAGCGCACGAGCAGTACTTC.

This clone has a handful of counts. The chain employs TRBV19 and TRBJ1-2; TRBD1 is a possible D gene (6 bases). The CDR3 covers 11 residues. V was cut by 8 bases and J by 8 bases, with 12 bases left in between. CDR1 and CDR2 from the germline V gene are LNHDA and SQIVND (reference sequence). CDR3 nucleotide sequence: TGTGCCAGTGGGGGCTATGGGGGCTACACCTTC. Its protein is CASGGYGGYTF. Supplemented by reference TRBV19 and TRBJ1-2, the full variable domain reads DGGITQSPKYLFRKEGQNVTLSCEQNLNHDAMYWYRQDPGQGLRLIYYSQIVNDFQKGDIAEGYSVSREKKESFPLTVTSAQKNPTAFYLCASGGYGGYTFGSGTRLTVV.

This sequence joins TRBV19 and TRBJ1-1, with D possibly being TRBD1 (6 bases). CDR3 length equals 14 residues. Germline CDR1 and CDR2: LNHDA and SQIVND (reference sequence). Trimming removed 3 bases from V and 7 bases from J, with 15 bases in between. The CDR3 DNA reads TGTGCCAGTAGTATTTTAGGGGGGGCATATGAAGCTTTCTTT. Residues: CASSILGGAYEAFF.

This chain connects TRBV5-4 to TRBJ2-7; 10 bases line up with TRBD2. V was clipped by 2 bases and J by 5 bases; unmatched bases: 7. CDR3 length equals 15 residues. Germline V lookup: CDR1 SGHNT, CDR2 YYREEE (reference sequence). CDR3 in DNA: TGTGCCAGCAGCTTAGGTACTAGCGGGGTTAACGAGCAGTACTTC. Amino acid sequence: CASSLGTSGVNEQYF. Filled out from reference TRBV5-4 and TRBJ2-7, the complete variable domain reads ETGVTQSPTHLIKTRGQQVTLRCSSQSGHNTVSWYQQALGQGPQFIFQYYREEENGRGNFPPRFSGLQFPNYSSELNVNALELDDSALYLCASSLGTSGVNEQYFGPGTRLTVT.

In its sample, this clone was seen a few times. This chain links TRBV28 with TRBJ2-3, with a possible D match to TRBD2 (6 bases). CDR1 and CDR2 from the germline V gene are MDHEN and SYDVKM. V was shortened by 3 bases and J by 3 bases, with 7 bases between the two germline ends. The CDR3 sequence is 13 residues long. The CDR3 DNA reads TGTGCCAGCAGTTTGGGGGGTACAGATACGCAGTATTTT. This gives the protein CASSLGGTDTQYF.

V is TRBV30 and J is TRBJ1-5, with TRBD1 as a possible D gene (6 bases). Germline CDR1 is GTSNPN and CDR2 is SVGIG (reference sequence). V was trimmed by 3 bases and J by 5 bases, leaving 20 bases between them. This CDR3 spans 16 amino acids. The CDR3 reads CAWRTDPTGLDQPQHF. CDR3 DNA sequence: TGTGCCTGGAGGACAGACCCGACAGGTTTGGATCAGCCCCAGCATTTT.

The gene calls are TRBV2 and TRBJ2-7, with TRBD2 as a possible D gene (5 bases). Germline V lookup: CDR1 SNHLY, CDR2 FYNNEI. Trimming cost V 4 bases and J 5 bases, with 9 bases left between them. The CDR3 length is 12 residues. As DNA, the CDR3 is TGTGCCAGCAGTGTTTCGGGGAACGAGCAGTACTTC. It specifies CASSVSGNEQYF.

V is TRBV5-6 and J is TRBJ2-3; possible D gene TRBD1, 6 bases. Trimming pared 0 bases from V and 7 bases from J, leaving 12 bases between. Germline V gives CDR1 SGHDT, CDR2 YYEEEE. The CDR3 is 14 amino acids. The CDR3 sequence: CASSLAQGPNTQYF. CDR3 bases: TGTGCCAGCAGCTTGGCACAGGGTCCGAATACGCAGTATTTT.